This T cell receptor (beta chain) was retrieved from a study of T cell responses to AZD1222 COVID-19 vaccine. TCRdb's table, derived via immunoSEQ multiplex PCR, lists solely in-frame clones and lacks some. Of more than 150,000 clones listed, 94% are singletons. Germline lookup yields CDR1 LGHDT and CDR2 YNNKEL (reference sequence). This CDR3 is 13 amino acids long. The V segment lost 5 bases and the J segment 4 bases; nucleotides outside the gene matches: 3. The TCR originated in an adult in good health. The rearrangement uses TRBV3-1 (or the pseudogene TRBV3-2) and TRBJ1-2, with TRBD1 matching 8 bases. The sequencing here drew on peripheral blood, taken on day 0 of AZD1222 vaccination. The CDR3 DNA follows: TGTGCCAGCAGCACGACAGGGGCCTATGGCTACACCTTC. Translated: CASSTTGAYGYTF.